These 20 T cell receptor beta chains originate from one sample sequenced in a study of cytomegalovirus exposure and HLA in healthy donors. This PCR relied on a set of 60 Vbeta primers and 13 Jbeta primers. TCRdb's table, derived via immunoSEQ multiplex PCR, lists solely in-frame clones and lacks some. Of some 140,000 clones listed, 65% to 75% are singletons. Sequences were obtained from PBMCs. These receptors were collected from a man between 18 and 35 years old in good health and CMV-seronegative.

The chain's CDR3 is CASSPGASGLSGYTF. The CDR3 nucleotides read TGTGCCAGCAGCCCAGGAGCCAGCGGTTTAAGTGGCTACACCTTC. V and J are TRBV5-4 and TRBJ1-2, with no clear D. The CDR3 consists of 15 residues. The V gene's germline CDR1 is SGHNT and CDR2 YYREEE (reference sequence). V was pared by 4 bases and J by 7 bases, with 20 bases between.

This chain joins TRBV5-6 and TRBJ2-4; weak D call: TRBD2 (5 bases). V gave up 3 bases and J gave up 0 bases, with 16 bases separating them. The CDR3 runs to 17 residues. Germline lookup yields CDR1 SGHDT and CDR2 YYEEEE. CDR3 sequence reads: CASSSAWQEVAKNIQYF. As DNA, the CDR3 is TGTGCCAGCAGCTCGGCCTGGCAGGAGGTAGCCAAAAACATTCAGTACTTC.

The CDR3 coding sequence is TGTGCCAGTAGTATAGTTCCTAACACTGAAGCTTTCTTT. The encoded protein is CASSIVPNTEAFF. The V and J genes are TRBV19 and TRBJ1-1, with unresolved D. Trimming removed 1 base from V and 2 bases from J, with 5 bases in between. Germline V lookup: CDR1 LNHDA, CDR2 SQIVND (reference sequence). The CDR3 extends over 13 amino acids.

This clone showed up just a few times. This rearrangement joins TRBV7-6 to TRBJ2-3, with D possibly being TRBD2 (6 bases). This CDR3 is 14 amino acids long. V shed 3 bases and J shed 2 bases, with 9 bases lying between them. The germline gives CDR1 SGHVS, CDR2 FNYEAQ. The CDR3, as DNA: TGTGCCAGCAGCTTCGGCGGGGCCACAGATACGCAGTATTTT. It translates to CASSFGGATDTQYF.

CDR3 bases: TGCGCCAGCAGCTTGGTTCCAGGGACCTACAATGAGCAGTTCTTC. Its protein product is CASSLVPGTYNEQFF. The rearrangement links TRBV5-1 to TRBJ2-1; maybe TRBD1 (5 bases). CDR1 and CDR2 (germline): SGHRS, YFSETQ. Trimming took 0 bases from V and 2 from J, leaving 9 bases between them. The CDR3 contains 15 residues.

The CDR3 is CASSYGHRQETQYF. The CDR3 bases are TGTGCCAGCAGTTACGGGCACCGCCAAGAGACCCAGTACTTC. V is TRBV6-6 and J is TRBJ2-5; D uncertain. Per the germline V gene, CDR1 is MNHNY and CDR2 is SVGAGI (reference sequence). The V end was cut by 2 bases, the J end by 1 base, with 8 bases between. The CDR3 has 14 residues.

The V call is TRBV5-4, the J call TRBJ2-4, with D maybe TRBD1 (6 bases). Looked up from germline, CDR1 is SGHNT and CDR2 is YYREEE (reference sequence). This CDR3 is 16 amino acids long. V was shortened by 0 bases and J by 4 bases, with 14 bases between the two germline ends. For the CDR3, the DNA is TGTGCCAGCAGCTTGGAACAGGGACCAGGAAAAAACATTCAGTACTTC. Its protein product is CASSLEQGPGKNIQYF.

J is TRBJ1-4 and V is TRBV15, with TRBD1 matching 10 bases. This CDR3 has 15 amino acids. Trimming removed 3 bases from V and 7 bases from J; junction bases left unmatched: 5. Germline V gene lookup returns CDR1 LNHNV and CDR2 YYDKDF (reference sequence). For the CDR3, the DNA is TGTGCCACCAGCAGTCGTTGGGACAGGGGTGAAAAACTGTTTTTT. It is translated as CATSSRWDRGEKLFF.

The chain has TRBV2 and TRBJ2-2; the D gene is possibly TRBD2 (6 bases). CDR3 size: 14 residues. Trimming removed 10 bases at V and 0 bases at J, with 12 bases between. Germline CDR1 SNHLY, CDR2 FYNNEI. CDR3 bases: TGTGCCACCCAGGGAGGTACGAACACCGGGGAGCTGTTTTTT. Translating it yields CATQGGTNTGELFF.

The chain combines TRBV29-1 with TRBJ1-2, with TRBD1 identical over 7 bases. The CDR3 is 11 residues long. Germline CDR1 and CDR2: SQVTM and ANQGSEA. Trimming took 8 bases from V and 8 from J; bases not matched to a gene: 8. CDR3 residues: CSIDTGAGYTF. CDR3 nucleotides: TGCAGCATAGATACAGGGGCGGGCTACACCTTC.

The CDR3 sequence is CASRPQGVSGNTIYF. CDR3 sequence (DNA): TGTGCCAGCAGACCTCAGGGTGTCTCTGGAAACACCATATATTTT. The rearrangement links TRBV6-5 to TRBJ1-3; weak D call: TRBD1 (5 bases). Germline CDR1 reads MNHEY; CDR2 reads SVGAGI. V was clipped by 6 bases and J by 0 bases, with 12 bases between them. This CDR3 has 15 residues.

V usage is TRBV5-6 and J usage is TRBJ2-7, with D perhaps TRBD1 (6 bases). CDR3 length: 13 residues. V dropped 4 bases and J dropped 6 bases, with 14 bases sitting between them. Germline CDR1 reads SGHDT; CDR2 reads YYEEEE. The CDR3 coding sequence is TGTGCCAGCAGCCTTATTACAGGGATCGAGCAGTACGTC. Translation gives CASSLITGIEQYV.

This clone was detected a few times. The rearrangement uses TRBV6-6 and TRBJ1-6, with TRBD1 matching 7 bases. This CDR3 has 15 residues. CDR1 is MNHNY, CDR2 SVGAGI, per germline (reference sequence). V shed 6 bases, J shed 8 bases, and the junction held 10 bases outside the gene matches. CDR3 nucleotide sequence: TGTGCCAGCAGACCTCATGACAGGGACGATTCACCCCTCCACTTT. This codes for CASRPHDRDDSPLHF.

The V gene is TRBV7-2, the J gene TRBJ2-7; 10 bases fit TRBD1. CDR3 size: 14 residues. J was trimmed by 3 bases and V by 3 bases; bases with no gene match: 2. Germline V gene data show CDR1 as SGHTA and CDR2 as FQGNSA. CDR3 residues: CASSFGQGDYEQYF. Here the CDR3 DNA reads TGTGCCAGCAGCTTTGGACAGGGGGACTACGAGCAGTACTTC.

This rearrangement joins TRBV28 to TRBJ1-2, with D possibly being TRBD1 (6 bases). CDR3 length: 14 amino acids. With 2 bases removed from V and 4 bases from J, the gap between germline ends came to 11 bases. CDR1 MDHEN and CDR2 SYDVKM come from the germline V gene. CDR3 sequence reads: CASSLGGAVYGYTF. The CDR3, as DNA: TGTGCCAGCAGTTTAGGGGGGGCGGTCTATGGCTACACCTTC.

V gene TRBV6-6 combines with J gene TRBJ2-5, with no clear D. This CDR3 has 14 residues. Germline V gene lookup returns CDR1 MNHNY and CDR2 SVGAGI (reference sequence). The V and J ends lost 0 bases and 8 bases respectively, with 13 bases between them. The CDR3: CASSYSHSKRTQYF. DNA for the CDR3: TGTGCCAGCAGTTACTCCCACAGCAAGAGAACCCAGTACTTC.

The gene calls are TRBV4-2 and TRBJ2-5, with TRBD2 identical over 10 bases. The V segment lost 4 bases and the J segment 0 bases; nucleotides outside the gene matches: 5. This CDR3 is built from 16 residues. From germline, CDR1 is LGHNA and CDR2 YNFKEQ. The CDR3 region is CASSLLAGAYQETQYF. The CDR3 bases are TGTGCCAGCAGCCTTCTAGCGGGGGCCTACCAAGAGACCCAGTACTTC.

Concerning this clone itself: The junction shows a germline mismatch at one end, possibly a read error. The genes are TRBV27 and TRBJ2-6, with a possible D match to TRBD1 (5 bases). The CDR3 covers 13 residues. Germline-derived CDR1 and CDR2 are MNHEY and SMNVEV (reference sequence). The CDR3 loop is CASSFPGANGLTF. The CDR3 DNA follows: TGTGCCAGCAGTTTTCCTGGGGCCAACGGCCTGACTTTC.

This clone has just one count. The V and J genes are TRBV9 and TRBJ2-1, with TRBD1 matching over 9 bases. The V gene's germline CDR1 is SGDLS and CDR2 YYNGEE. The CDR3 has 15 residues. V lost 4 bases, J lost 3 bases, and 5 bases stayed unmatched. The CDR3 region is CASSPRDRVYNEQFF. For the CDR3, the DNA is TGTGCCAGCAGCCCCCGGGACAGGGTCTACAATGAGCAGTTCTTC.

The chain links TRBV27 to TRBJ1-2; 9 bases line up with TRBD1. The CDR3 has 14 amino acids. Germline CDR1 and CDR2: MNHEY and SMNVEV (reference sequence). Trimming removed 6 bases from V and 4 bases from J; junction bases left unmatched: 6. In DNA, the CDR3 is TGTGCCAGCAGCCCGGACAGGGGAATCTATGGCTACACCTTC. Translated: CASSPDRGIYGYTF.